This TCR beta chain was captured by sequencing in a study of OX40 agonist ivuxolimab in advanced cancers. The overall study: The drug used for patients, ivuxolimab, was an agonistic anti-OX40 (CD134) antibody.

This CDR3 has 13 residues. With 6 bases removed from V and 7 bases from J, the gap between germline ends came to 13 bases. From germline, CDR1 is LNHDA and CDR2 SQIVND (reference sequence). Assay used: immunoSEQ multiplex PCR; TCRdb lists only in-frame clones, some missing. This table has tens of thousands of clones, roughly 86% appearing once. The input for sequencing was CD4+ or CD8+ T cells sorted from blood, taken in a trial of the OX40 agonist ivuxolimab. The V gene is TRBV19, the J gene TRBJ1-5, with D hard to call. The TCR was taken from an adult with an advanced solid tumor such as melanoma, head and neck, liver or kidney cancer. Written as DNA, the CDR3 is TGTGCCAGTAGAGACTTGGCTGGGCAGCCCCAGCATTTT. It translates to CASRDLAGQPQHF.